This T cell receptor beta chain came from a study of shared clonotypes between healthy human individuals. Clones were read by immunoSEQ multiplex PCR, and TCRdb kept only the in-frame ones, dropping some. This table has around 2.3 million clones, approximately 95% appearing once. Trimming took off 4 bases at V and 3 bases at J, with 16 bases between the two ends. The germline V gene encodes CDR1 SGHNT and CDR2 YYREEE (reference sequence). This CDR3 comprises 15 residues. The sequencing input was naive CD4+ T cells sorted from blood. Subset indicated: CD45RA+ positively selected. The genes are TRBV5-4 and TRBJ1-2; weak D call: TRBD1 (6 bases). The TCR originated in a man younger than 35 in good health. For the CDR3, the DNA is TGTGCCAGCAGCACGCCGGGTCAGGGGTACTATGGCTACACCTTC. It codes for CASSTPGQGYYGYTF.